This TCR beta chain was recovered during a study of blood T cell repertoires in COVID-19 (dated by TCRdb to 2020 to 2022). At the level of the whole study: The collaborator samples originated in the United States, Italy and Spain and spanned the acute and convalescent phases of COVID-19. Subjects who had been exposed to COVID-19, were actively infected with it, or had recovered from it provided the deeply sampled blood TCRbeta repertoires that made up the dataset. The repertoires were made available in a free public database intended to serve as a resource for research on the immune response to SARS-CoV-2. The material from the prospective study consisted of cDNA or gDNA derived from T cells, B-cell-depleted T cells, or PBMCs. HLA class I and class II types, where available, came from metadata supplied by the sample provider rather than from assay-based typing. The sample metadata nearly always contained a de-identified subject ID, COVID-19 status, age in years and sex. The samples were drawn from the first 160 participants of the ongoing ImmuneRACE study and from more than 1,000 subjects provided by 6 global collaborators.

TCRbeta CDR3 regions were amplified from genomic DNA by means of the immunoSEQ Assay, a bias-controlled multiplex PCR. The paper's data handling went like this. Nucleated cell counts per sample were estimated from amplification of reference gene primers within the assay. To quantify the absolute abundance of each unique TCRbeta CDR3 rearrangement, sequence reads were collapsed and filtered. For each sample, productive Simpson clonality was calculated as the square root of Simpson's diversity index over productive rearrangements. The immuneACCESS repertoire file appears here via TCRdb, limited to in-frame rearrangements. These files lack a portion of the clones; in checked studies, under half of the deficit traces to unresolved V genes, and the cause of the others is not known. Clone size and the V and J calls come from that table; the DNA yielded D and trimming. This sample lists tens of thousands of clones; around 90% were detected once. The top ten constitute around 15% of the sample.

The paper's findings and limits, for the study overall: Clinical and demographic metadata were provided uncurated, with the amount varying by source and participant.

Each collaborating institution followed its own protocols to collect whole blood in K2EDTA tubes. For TCRbeta analysis, collaborator samples were shipped as frozen whole blood, as isolated PBMCs, or as DNA extracted from either sample type. Note on this clone: Its antigen remains unidentified. Per-base quality was not reported, and no clone a single base away is much larger than it.

V is shortened by 1 base, J by 3 bases, and the region joining them spans 12 bases. Spanning cysteine to phenylalanine, the CDR3 consists of 15 amino acids. The retained sequence is limited to the CDR3, 45 bases, with the frame set at the first base. CDR1 SEHNR and CDR2 FQNEAQ were looked up in the germline V gene (reference sequence). The sequence derives from a male donor with acute or convalescent COVID-19. Sequenced input: peripheral blood. The receptor chain draws on TRBV7-9 and TRBJ1-2; confidence is insufficient to name the D gene. The nucleotide sequence reads as follows: TGTGCCAGCAGCTTAGGAGAGGTGATGGACTATGGCTACACCTTC. Its translation is CASSLGEVMDYGYTF. With the rest looked up from the reference TRBV7-9 and TRBJ1-2 genes rather than sequenced, the full variable domain is DTGVSQNPRHKITKRGQNVTFRCDPISEHNRLYWYRQTLGQGPEFLTYFQNEAQLEKSRLLSDRFSAERPKGSFSTLEIQRTEQGDSAMYLCASSLGEVMDYGYTFGSGTRLTVV.